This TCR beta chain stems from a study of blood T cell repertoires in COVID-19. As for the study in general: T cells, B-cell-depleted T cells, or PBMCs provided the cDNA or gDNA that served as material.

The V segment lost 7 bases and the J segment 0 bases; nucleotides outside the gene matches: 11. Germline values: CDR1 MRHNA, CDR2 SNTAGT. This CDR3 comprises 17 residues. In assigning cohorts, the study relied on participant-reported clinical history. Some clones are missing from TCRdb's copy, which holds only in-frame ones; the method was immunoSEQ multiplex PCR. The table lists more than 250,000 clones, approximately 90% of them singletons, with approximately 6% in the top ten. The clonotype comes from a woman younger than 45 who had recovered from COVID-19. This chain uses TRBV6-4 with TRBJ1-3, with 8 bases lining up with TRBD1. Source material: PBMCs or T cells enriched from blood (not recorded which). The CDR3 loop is CASTTGGQVNSGNTIYF. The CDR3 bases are TGTGCCAGCACCACCGGGGGACAGGTGAACTCTGGAAACACCATATATTTT.